A single sample gave rise to the 2 T cell receptor beta chains below, sequenced in a study of blood T cell repertoires in COVID-19. Assay used: immunoSEQ multiplex PCR; TCRdb lists only in-frame clones, some missing. The sample carries roughly 100,000 clones, about 84% recorded once. What was sequenced was peripheral blood. The receptor set was obtained from a woman aged 55-69 years with acute or convalescent COVID-19.

This chain uses TRBV5-1 with TRBJ2-1; 9 nucleotides agree with TRBD1. The germline CDR1 and CDR2 sequences are SGHRS and YFSETQ. V lost 5 bases, J lost 7 bases, and 7 bases stayed unmatched. This CDR3 is built from 14 residues. CDR3 DNA: TGCGCCAGCAGGTTACAGGGGGCGCGGAATGAGCAGTTCTTC. This sequence encodes CASRLQGARNEQFF.

This chain connects TRBV27 to TRBJ2-7, with TRBD1 matching over 8 bases. Trimming took 6 bases from V and 7 from J; bases not matched to a gene: 5. CDR3 length: 12 residues. Germline V gene sequence: CDR1 MNHEY, CDR2 SMNVEV (reference sequence). The CDR3 protein is CASRDTGGEQYF. CDR3 DNA: TGTGCCAGCAGGGATACAGGGGGGGAGCAGTACTTC.